This T cell receptor (beta chain) was sequenced in a study of shared clonotypes between healthy human individuals. CDR1 is SEHNR, CDR2 FQNEAQ, per germline (reference sequence). The CDR3 is made up of 11 amino acids. V shed 3 bases and J shed 7 bases, with 7 bases lying between them. Data came from immunoSEQ multiplex PCR; TCRdb stores just in-frame clones and leaves some out. In the table there are roughly 1.5 million clones, 95% to 99% of which are singletons. The sequenced sample was naive CD4+ T cells sorted from blood. Sample subset: CD45RA+ positively selected. The TCR sequence derives from a man aged 30 to 45 in good health. This chain uses TRBV7-9 with TRBJ2-7; D call uncertain. The CDR3 spells CASSFLSEQYF. For the CDR3, the DNA is TGTGCCAGCAGCTTTTTGAGTGAGCAGTACTTC.